These 9 T cell receptor beta chains share one sample of origin, sequenced in a study of blood T cell repertoires in COVID-19 (dated by TCRdb to 2019 to 2021). Library method: the immunoSEQ multiplex PCR assay. TCRdb obtained this table from immuneACCESS and retained in-frame rearrangements with V and J assigned. These tables miss some clones; where compared with another copy, unresolved V genes account for less than half of the shortfall, and the remainder is unexplained. A total of roughly 240,000 clones appear in this sample, approximately 83% of them only once. Roughly 3% of the sample lies in the top ten. The sample consisted of peripheral blood. The receptors here all came from a woman in her thirties who had recovered from COVID-19.

The chain joins TRBV11-3 to TRBJ1-4, with a weak D call TRBD1 (5 bases). Germline lookup yields CDR1 SGHNT and CDR2 YENEEA. V lost 3 bases to trimming and J lost 10 bases, with 15 bases between them. The CDR3 spans 14 residues. The CDR3 sequence: CASSLGLIWGKLFF. For the CDR3, the DNA is TGTGCCAGCAGCTTGGGACTGATTTGGGGAAAACTGTTTTTT.

The CDR3 coding sequence is TGTGCCAGCAGCTTGGCGGCCAGGGGGCGGACAGATACGCAGTATTTT. Protein: CASSLAARGRTDTQYF. V and J are TRBV5-4 and TRBJ2-3, with 8 positions matching TRBD1. Germline assignment: CDR1 SGHNT and CDR2 YYREEE (reference sequence). V lost 0 bases, J lost 3 bases, and 6 bases stayed unmatched. The CDR3 is 16 residues long.

CDR3 in DNA: TGTGCCATCAGAGGGCCACGGGGGGGGCCCTACGAGCAGTACTTC. Its protein is CAIRGPRGGPYEQYF. This sequence joins TRBV10-3 and TRBJ2-7; TRBD2 aligns across 8 bases. This CDR3 is 15 amino acids long. The junction had 9 bases not matched to a gene; V was cut back by 6 bases and J by 2 bases. The germline CDR1 and CDR2 sequences are ENHRY and SYGVKD.

The J gene is TRBJ2-7, the V gene TRBV30; tentative D call: TRBD1 (5 bases). Per germline, CDR1 GTSNPN and CDR2 SVGIG (reference sequence). The V end was cut by 0 bases, the J end by 12 bases, with 15 bases between. The CDR3 extends over 12 amino acids. The CDR3: CAWSVGRDSWYF. Here the CDR3 DNA reads TGTGCCTGGAGTGTCGGCAGGGATTCTTGGTACTTC.

The chain couples TRBV5-6 to TRBJ1-2, with 8 bases aligning to TRBD1. Germline loops: CDR1 SGHDT, CDR2 YYEEEE. The CDR3 contains 14 residues. J was trimmed by 6 bases and V by 4 bases; bases with no gene match: 8. The CDR3 DNA follows: TGTGCCAGCAGCCGTTCAGGGGGCTGGAATGGCTACACCTTC. Protein: CASSRSGGWNGYTF.

The rearrangement links TRBV6-5 to TRBJ2-1; 9 bases map to TRBD1. Germline V gene lookup returns CDR1 MNHEY and CDR2 SVGAGI. The CDR3 extends over 15 amino acids. Trimming cost V 0 bases and J 3 bases; bases outside gene matches: 0. CDR3 residues: CASSYSGQGYNEQFF. The CDR3 nucleotides are TGTGCCAGCAGTTACTCGGGACAGGGCTACAATGAGCAGTTCTTC.

This rearrangement joins TRBV7-9 to TRBJ1-3; D gene unclear. The germline V gene encodes CDR1 SEHNR and CDR2 FQNEAQ (reference sequence). Trimming stripped 5 bases from V and 0 bases from J, with 11 bases between. The CDR3 loop spans 15 amino acids. The CDR3 sequence: CASSPAEASGNTIYF. The CDR3 DNA is TGTGCCAGCAGCCCCGCGGAGGCCTCTGGAAACACCATATATTTT.

The chain carries TRBV6-7 and TRBJ1-1; 9 bases line up with TRBD1. TRBV6-7 is assigned to the ORF class and has an uncertain function. CDR3 length: 16 residues. The V segment lost 2 bases and the J segment 4 bases; nucleotides outside the gene matches: 8. CDR3 sequence (DNA): TGTGCCAGCAGTTACCCTAACAGGGGGCTGGGCACTGAAGCTTTCTTT. It translates to CASSYPNRGLGTEAFF.

The chain uses TRBV9 and TRBJ2-5; 8 bases are a match to TRBD2. J lost 1 base, V lost 2 bases, and 13 bases had no gene match. Germline V lookup: CDR1 SGDLS, CDR2 YYNGEE. CDR3 length: 18 amino acids. CDR3 amino acids: CASSVGPAGAKAQETQYF. CDR3 DNA sequence: TGTGCCAGCAGCGTGGGTCCAGCGGGGGCCAAAGCCCAAGAGACCCAGTACTTC.